Included here is one TCR beta chain sequence, with context. The record originates from a study of shared T cell receptors in the human thymus. Produced via immunoSEQ multiplex PCR; TCRdb's table is partial and in-frame only. The sample shows more than 550,000 clones, 80% to 90% of them seen only once. The CDR3 covers 12 residues. The trim removed 7 bases at V and 7 bases at J, leaving 8 bases unmatched. CDR1 is SGHTS and CDR2 is YDEGEE in the germline V gene. This same sample was also taken into another study, of human thymus T cells. From that report: The donor group consisted of healthy Finnish infants who were having corrective surgery for congenital heart defects. Corrective heart surgery yielded resections, and these provided the thymus tissue. Biased V and J segment usage appeared in thymus and peripheral blood. Thymic TCR repertoires of unrelated people reportedly overlapped highly.

The sample consisted of thymocytes. The clonotype was recovered from a girl younger than two with a congenital heart defect. V and J are TRBV5-8 and TRBJ2-7; 7 bases match TRBD2. The CDR3 DNA reads TGTGCCAGCCGAACCCGGGGGGTGGAGCAGTACTTC. This sequence encodes CASRTRGVEQYF.